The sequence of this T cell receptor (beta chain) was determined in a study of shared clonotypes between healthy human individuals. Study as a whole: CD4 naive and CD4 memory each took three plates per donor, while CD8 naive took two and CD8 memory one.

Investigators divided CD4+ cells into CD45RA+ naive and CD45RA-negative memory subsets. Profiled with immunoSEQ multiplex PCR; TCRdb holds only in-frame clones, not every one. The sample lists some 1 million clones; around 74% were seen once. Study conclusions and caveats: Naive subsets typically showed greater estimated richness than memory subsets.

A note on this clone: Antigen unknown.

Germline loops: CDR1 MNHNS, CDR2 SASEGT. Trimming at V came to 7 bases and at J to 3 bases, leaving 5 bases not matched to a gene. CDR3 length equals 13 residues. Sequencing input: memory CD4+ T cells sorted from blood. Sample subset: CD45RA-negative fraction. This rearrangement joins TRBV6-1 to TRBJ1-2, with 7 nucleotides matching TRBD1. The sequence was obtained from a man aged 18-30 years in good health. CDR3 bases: TGTGCCAGCATCGGGGACAGCTACTATGGCTACACCTTC. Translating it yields CASIGDSYYGYTF.